This entry is about one TCR beta chain. Its antigen is not identified. The CDR3 is made up of 15 amino acids. Trimming stripped 0 bases from V and 1 base from J, with 10 bases between. Germline assignment: CDR1 SGHNT and CDR2 YYREEE (reference sequence). Sorted subsets were amplified in replicate PCRs using 200 to 250 ng DNA, 30,000 to 35,000 T cell genomes. Sequenced by immunoSEQ multiplex PCR; TCRdb stores in-frame clones only, minus some. Counted here are some 630,000 clones, approximately 79% occurring once; the ten biggest clones make up 1.8%. These data originate in a study of shared clonotypes between healthy human individuals. Study-level results: Generally, estimated richness proved larger in naive subsets than it did in memory subsets.

The TCR originated in a woman aged 25 to 39 in good health. J is TRBJ2-5 and V is TRBV5-4; D unclear. Sequenced material: memory CD4+ T cells sorted from blood. Subset in this sample: CD45RA-negative fraction. CDR3 bases: TGTGCCAGCAGCTTGGCCACCACCAGCCAAGAGACCCAGTACTTC. It encodes CASSLATTSQETQYF.